A single sample is the source of the 14 T cell receptor beta chains below, sequenced in a study of shared T cell receptors in the human thymus. The repertoire was sequenced with immunoSEQ multiplex PCR; TCRdb's copy has only in-frame clones and lacks some. The profile covers hundreds of thousands of clones, with about 87% appearing a single time and roughly 0.0086% taken by the ten largest. This sample also appeared in a second study, on human thymus T cells.

The material sequenced was thymocytes. The receptors were sampled from a boy younger than two with a congenital heart defect.

This sequence joins TRBV7-9 and TRBJ2-3, with 10 bases identical to TRBD2. CDR1 SEHNR and CDR2 FQNEAQ come from the germline V gene (reference sequence). This CDR3 contains 16 residues. With 5 bases clipped from V and 0 bases from J, the junction kept 5 bases outside the gene matches. The CDR3 DNA is TGTGCCAGCAGCAAATGGACTAGCGGTAGCACAGATACGCAGTATTTT. This translates into CASSKWTSGSTDTQYF.

The chain employs TRBV10-3 and TRBJ2-7; 8 positions agree with TRBD1. The germline V gene encodes CDR1 ENHRY and CDR2 SYGVKD. V was pared by 9 bases and J by 6 bases, with 4 bases of the junction left unmatched. CDR3 length: 11 residues. CDR3 residues: CAIKTGGEQYF. Written as DNA, the CDR3 is TGTGCCATTAAAACAGGGGGCGAGCAGTACTTC.

The chain uses TRBV5-1 and TRBJ1-1; D gene unclear. The germline V gene has CDR1 SGHRS and CDR2 YFSETQ. Trimming stripped 4 bases from V and 2 bases from J, with 15 bases between. The CDR3 is made up of 15 amino acids. The CDR3 protein is CASSLRPGNNTEAFF. In nucleotides, the CDR3 is TGCGCCAGCAGCCTCCGTCCGGGGAACAACACTGAAGCTTTCTTT.

The V and J genes are TRBV7-2 and TRBJ1-1; D gene unclear. CDR1 SGHTA and CDR2 FQGNSA come from the germline V gene. The V end lost 7 bases, the J end lost 4 bases, and 13 bases lay between the germline ends. The CDR3 runs 13 residues. The CDR3 reads CASKRMRFTEAFF. CDR3 in DNA: TGTGCCAGCAAGCGGATGAGGTTCACTGAAGCTTTCTTT.

This clone was seen more than once but under ten times. This rearrangement joins TRBV5-1 to TRBJ2-6; D is perhaps TRBD2 (6 bases). In germline, CDR1 is SGHRS, CDR2 YFSETQ. Between the trimmed V and J ends, which lost 4 bases and 4 bases, there was a span of 9 bases. The CDR3 has 14 residues. In nucleotides, the CDR3 is TGCGCCAGCAGCCCGGAGGGGGGGGCCAACGTCCTGACTTTC. Protein: CASSPEGGANVLTF.

The V and J genes are TRBV6-4 and TRBJ1-4; TRBD1 is a possible D gene (6 bases). Trimming took 4 bases from V and 6 from J, leaving 15 bases between them. The CDR3 length is 15 residues. Germline V gene sequence: CDR1 MRHNA, CDR2 SNTAGT. The DNA of the CDR3 is TGTGCCAGCAGTGTTTCAGGGGCGCGAGATGAAAAACTGTTTTTT. Translation gives CASSVSGARDEKLFF.

The rearrangement links TRBV6-1 to TRBJ1-1; no reliable D call. This CDR3 is built from 15 residues. In germline, CDR1 is MNHNS, CDR2 SASEGT. V lost 2 bases and J lost 6, with 16 bases in between. CDR3 coding DNA: TGTGCCAGCAGTGAAACTCCTCCGAGGAGCCCTGAAGCTTTCTTT. Translated: CASSETPPRSPEAFF.

The J gene is TRBJ1-2, the V gene TRBV5-8; weak D call: TRBD1 (5 bases). This CDR3 spans 9 amino acids. The germline V gene has CDR1 SGHTS and CDR2 YDEGEE. V dropped 7 bases and J dropped 9 bases, with 7 bases sitting between them. The CDR3 bases are TGTGCCAGCGGGGGGAGCTACACCTTC. Its protein product is CASGGSYTF.

The chain joins TRBV27 to TRBJ2-4, with 9 bases fitting TRBD2. The junction had 6 bases not matched to a gene; V was cut back by 9 bases and J by 0 bases. There are 15 residues in the CDR3. Germline V lookup: CDR1 MNHEY, CDR2 SMNVEV (reference sequence). The CDR3 DNA reads as TGTGCCAGGAAAACTAGCGGGCTAGCCAAAAACATTCAGTACTTC. It codes for CARKTSGLAKNIQYF.

The V call is TRBV27, the J call TRBJ2-5, with TRBD2 identical over 9 bases. With V trimmed by 2 bases and J by 3 bases, 4 bases remained unmatched. Germline V gene sequence: CDR1 MNHEY, CDR2 SMNVEV (reference sequence). This CDR3 comprises 15 residues. The CDR3 spells CASSLVAGVEETQYF. CDR3 DNA: TGTGCCAGCAGTTTAGTAGCGGGAGTTGAAGAGACCCAGTACTTC.

V usage is TRBV9 and J usage is TRBJ2-3; 9 nucleotides agree with TRBD2. V was clipped by 0 bases and J by 2 bases; unmatched bases: 10. This CDR3 comprises 18 residues. Per the germline V gene, CDR1 is SGDLS and CDR2 is YYNGEE. CDR3 sequence reads: CASSVDLIAGVPTDTQYF. For the CDR3, the DNA is TGTGCCAGCAGCGTAGACCTCATAGCGGGGGTGCCCACAGATACGCAGTATTTT.

V usage is TRBV28 and J usage is TRBJ2-5; TRBD2 agrees at 8 bases. V gave up 6 bases and J gave up 5 bases; unmatched junction bases: 5. The CDR3 spans 13 residues. The V gene's germline CDR1 is MDHEN and CDR2 SYDVKM. The CDR3 reads CASRRPGGETQYF. The CDR3 DNA follows: TGTGCCAGCAGACGACCGGGGGGGGAGACCCAGTACTTC.

The chain recombines TRBV15 with TRBJ2-3, with D tentatively TRBD2 (6 bases). Germline V gene lookup returns CDR1 LNHNV and CDR2 YYDKDF (reference sequence). The V and J ends lost 0 bases and 2 bases respectively, with 24 bases between them. The CDR3 contains 20 residues. The CDR3 loop reads CATSRDKVKGGMGPTDTQYF. Here the CDR3 DNA reads TGTGCCACCAGCAGAGATAAGGTTAAGGGCGGGATGGGCCCCACAGATACGCAGTATTTT.

The chain recombines TRBV9 with TRBJ1-2; D perhaps matches TRBD1 (5 bases). Germline V gene data show CDR1 as SGDLS and CDR2 as YYNGEE. The CDR3 sequence is 14 residues long. V lost 3 bases to trimming and J lost 4 bases, with 13 bases between them. This CDR3 reads CASSAQGARYGYTF. The DNA for the CDR3 is TGTGCCAGCAGCGCCCAAGGGGCCCGCTATGGCTACACCTTC.